Presented here are 9 T cell receptor beta chains from one specimen sequenced in a study of CD8+CD57+ T cells in acquired aplastic anemia. The authors sequenced patients whose flow cytometry had shown CD8+CD57+ cell expansion. The template used for profiling TCR beta VDJ and CDR3 was genomic DNA. TCRdb processed the reads anew with MiXCR; each CDR3 protein has one entry. The profile shows under 200,000 distinct CDR3 sequences, over 40% of them singletons. Sequencing was performed on sorted CD4+, CD8+, or CD8+CD57+ T cells (not recorded which) from PBMCs. The receptor source for this set is a human donor with aplastic anemia.

As regards this clonotype: A read error may explain this, as a much larger clone is one base away. This chain joins TRBV20-1 and TRBJ1-6, with D tentatively TRBD1 (5 bases). V lost 6 bases, J lost 10 bases, and 16 bases lay in between. Germline V CDR1 and CDR2: DFQATT, SNEGSKA (reference sequence). CDR3 size: 13 residues. DNA of the CDR3: TGCAGTGCGCGGACCGGGGGAGGCTCACCCCTCCACTTT. Translating gives CSARTGGGSPLHF.

This clonotype was seen many times. A read error may account for a junction end that differs from germline. This chain uses TRBV19 with TRBJ2-7, with a possible D match to TRBD2 (6 bases). The CDR3 is made up of 16 amino acids. Per the germline V gene, CDR1 is LNHDA and CDR2 is SQIVND (reference sequence). The CDR3, as DNA: TGTGCCAGTAGTTCCCCCGCTAGCGCGAGCTCCTACGAGCGGTACTTC. The encoded protein is CASSSPASASSYERYF. Drawing the rest from reference TRBV19 and TRBJ2-7, the complete variable domain is DGGITQSPKYLFRKEGQNVTLSCEQNLNHDAMYWYRQDPGQGLRLIYYSQIVNDFQKGDIAEGYSVSREKKESFPLTVTSAQKNPTAFYLCASSSPASASSYERYFGPGTRLTVT.

V gene TRBV20-1 combines with J gene TRBJ2-7, with D uncertain. Trimming pared 3 bases from V and 0 bases from J, leaving 12 bases between. CDR1 is DFQATT, CDR2 SNEGSKA, per germline (reference sequence). The CDR3 is 14 residues long. The chain's CDR3 is CSASWVPTSYEQYF. Written as DNA, the CDR3 is TGCAGTGCTAGCTGGGTCCCAACCTCCTACGAGCAGTACTTC.

The chain employs TRBV29-1 and TRBJ1-2; D is unresolved. CDR1 is SQVTM, CDR2 ANQGSEA, per germline. CDR3 length: 12 amino acids. Between the trimmed V and J ends, which lost 6 bases and 4 bases, there was a span of 12 bases. This chain's CDR3 is CSVRAALYGYTF. As DNA, the CDR3 is TGCAGCGTCAGAGCCGCCCTCTATGGCTACACCTTC.

Concerning this clonotype itself: The junction does not match germline at one end; this may be a read error. The chain links TRBV12-3 or TRBV12-4 to TRBJ2-1; D remains ambiguous. This CDR3 spans 13 amino acids. The CDR3 coding sequence is TGTGCCAGCAGCTTAGGGCCGTACAATGAGCAGTTCTTC. It specifies CASSLGPYNEQFF.

This clonotype came up many times. This chain uses TRBV5-5 with TRBJ2-7; D possibly uses TRBD1 or TRBD2 (5 bases each). Germline lookup yields CDR1 SGHKS and CDR2 YYEKEE (reference sequence). The V gene lost 4 bases and the J gene lost 2 bases, with 10 bases spanning the gap. The CDR3 consists of 13 residues. In DNA form, the CDR3 reads TGTGCCAGCAGCCCCCGGGGCCCCTACGAGCAGTACTTC. Translation: CASSPRGPYEQYF.

As to this clonotype: Being one base from a much bigger clone, this may be a read error. The J gene is TRBJ1-6, the V gene TRBV6-5, with 11 bases aligning to TRBD1. Germline-derived CDR1 and CDR2 are MNHEY and SVGAGI. The CDR3 runs to 17 residues. CDR3 in DNA: TGTGCCAGCGGTTACCTAGGCCGGGACAGGGGGGGGTCACCCCTCCACTTT. Translated, it gives CASGYLGRDRGGSPLHF.

Many counts were recorded for this clonotype. This chain joins TRBV20-1 and TRBJ2-7, with 10 nucleotides matching TRBD1. The CDR3 is 15 amino acids. V was clipped by 5 bases and J by 1 base; unmatched bases: 8. Germline V gene lookup returns CDR1 DFQATT and CDR2 SNEGSKA (reference sequence). CDR3 region: CSAYSRDRGSYEQYF. The CDR3 DNA follows: TGCAGTGCTTACTCCCGGGACAGGGGATCCTACGAGCAGTACTTC.

The sample holds many counts of this clonotype. This chain connects TRBV12-3 or TRBV12-4 to TRBJ1-2, with 7 bases fitting TRBD1. The CDR3 has 13 amino acids. With 1 base clipped from V and 6 bases from J, the junction kept 2 bases outside the gene matches. CDR3 nucleotide sequence: TGTGCCAGCAGTTTAGGACAGGGTCATGGCTACACCTTC. It yields the protein CASSLGQGHGYTF.